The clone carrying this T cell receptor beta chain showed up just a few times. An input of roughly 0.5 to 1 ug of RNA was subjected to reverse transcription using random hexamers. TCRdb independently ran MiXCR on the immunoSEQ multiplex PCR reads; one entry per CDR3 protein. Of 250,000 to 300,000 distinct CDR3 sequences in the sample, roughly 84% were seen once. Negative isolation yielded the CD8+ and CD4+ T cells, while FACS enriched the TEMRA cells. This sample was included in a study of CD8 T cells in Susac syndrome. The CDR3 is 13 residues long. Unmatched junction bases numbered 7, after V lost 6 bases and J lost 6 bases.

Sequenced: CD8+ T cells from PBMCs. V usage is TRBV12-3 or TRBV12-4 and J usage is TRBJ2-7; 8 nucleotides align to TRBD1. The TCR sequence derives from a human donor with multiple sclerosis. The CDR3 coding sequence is TGTGCCAGCAGAGACTCGGACAGGGTCGAGCAGTACTTC. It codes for CASRDSDRVEQYF.